This is a list of T cell receptor beta chains from one sample in a study of cytomegalovirus exposure and HLA in healthy donors. The protocol was immunoSEQ multiplex PCR, while the TCRdb copy is restricted to in-frame clones and leaves out a portion. This sample has roughly 120,000 clones, with 88% found just once. Sequenced: PBMCs. The receptors originated from a man in his late teens or twenties in good health and CMV-seronegative. CDR3s include the opening cysteine and the closing phenylalanine or tryptophan. Each record gives: V gene, D gene, clone size, J gene, CDR3 protein, CDR3 DNA. D genes are given only for firm matches. Expanded clones get a size class; other rows say once, few or many, or leave the size out.

v_call: TRBV10-3
d_call: TRBD1
clone_size: -
j_call: TRBJ2-7
cdr3_aa: CAIRRARSDRESSYEQYF
cdr3_nt: TGTGCCATCAGAAGAGCCCGATCGGACAGGGAATCGTCCTACGAGCAGTACTTC

v_call: TRBV6-5
d_call: TRBD2
clone_size: -
j_call: TRBJ2-3
cdr3_aa: CASSFGLAGDTQYF
cdr3_nt: TGTGCCAGCAGTTTCGGACTAGCGGGAGATACGCAGTATTTT

v_call: TRBV7-6
d_call: TRBD2
clone_size: -
j_call: TRBJ2-1
cdr3_aa: CASSSGLAGGSPYNEQFF
cdr3_nt: TGTGCCAGCAGCTCTGGACTAGCGGGGGGGAGCCCCTACAATGAGCAGTTCTTC

v_call: TRBV28
d_call: TRBD2
clone_size: -
j_call: TRBJ2-7
cdr3_aa: CASSLTSGYSQQYF
cdr3_nt: TGTGCCAGCAGTTTAACTAGCGGCTATTCTCAGCAGTACTTC

v_call: TRBV30
d_call: -
clone_size: -
j_call: TRBJ1-1
cdr3_aa: CAWKIAGLKYTEAFF
cdr3_nt: TGTGCCTGGAAGATTGCGGGCCTAAAGTACACTGAAGCTTTCTTT

v_call: TRBV11-3
d_call: -
clone_size: -
j_call: TRBJ1-5
cdr3_aa: CASSFQGGSSNQPQHF
cdr3_nt: TGTGCCAGCAGCTTCCAGGGAGGTTCAAGCAATCAGCCCCAGCATTTT

v_call: TRBV5-4
d_call: -
clone_size: -
j_call: TRBJ2-7
cdr3_aa: CASSFETGKDEQYF
cdr3_nt: TGTGCCAGCAGCTTCGAAACAGGGAAGGACGAGCAGTACTTC

v_call: TRBV6-6
d_call: TRBD1
clone_size: once
j_call: TRBJ2-5
cdr3_aa: CASTSQRTGKQETQYF
cdr3_nt: TGTGCCAGCACCTCCCAACGGACAGGGAAGCAAGAGACCCAGTACTTC

v_call: TRBV10-2
d_call: -
clone_size: -
j_call: TRBJ2-7
cdr3_aa: CASSEWAGVEYEQYF
cdr3_nt: TGCGCCAGCAGTGAGTGGGCAGGGGTAGAGTACGAGCAGTACTTC

v_call: TRBV5-8
d_call: TRBD1
clone_size: -
j_call: TRBJ1-6
cdr3_aa: CASSLVGTAYNSPLHF
cdr3_nt: TGTGCCAGCAGCTTGGTAGGGACAGCCTATAATTCACCCCTCCACTTT

v_call: TRBV6-5
d_call: -
clone_size: -
j_call: TRBJ2-4
cdr3_aa: CASSMGGGRNIQYF
cdr3_nt: TGTGCCAGCAGCATGGGAGGGGGGAGGAACATTCAGTACTTC

v_call: TRBV28
d_call: TRBD2
clone_size: -
j_call: TRBJ2-7
cdr3_aa: CASSDPRGRVINEQYF
cdr3_nt: TGTGCCAGCAGTGACCCCCGCGGGAGAGTGATCAACGAGCAGTACTTC

v_call: TRBV20-1
d_call: -
clone_size: -
j_call: TRBJ1-2
cdr3_aa: CSARAYYGYTF
cdr3_nt: TGCAGTGCTAGAGCCTACTATGGCTACACCTTC

v_call: TRBV7-2
d_call: TRBD2
clone_size: -
j_call: TRBJ2-5
cdr3_aa: CASAMGVAGDQETQYF
cdr3_nt: TGTGCCAGTGCAATGGGGGTAGCGGGAGACCAAGAGACCCAGTACTTC

v_call: TRBV5-1
d_call: TRBD1
clone_size: -
j_call: TRBJ1-2
cdr3_aa: CASSDRGYGYTF
cdr3_nt: TGCGCCAGCTCCGACAGGGGCTATGGCTACACCTTC

v_call: TRBV9
d_call: TRBD2
clone_size: -
j_call: TRBJ2-7
cdr3_aa: CASSVGGWVAGNPYEQYF
cdr3_nt: TGTGCCAGCAGCGTAGGAGGTTGGGTAGCGGGAAACCCTTACGAGCAGTACTTC

v_call: TRBV19
d_call: -
clone_size: -
j_call: TRBJ2-7
cdr3_aa: CASSSTTGQFYEQYF
cdr3_nt: TGTGCCAGTAGTAGCACGACAGGCCAGTTCTACGAGCAGTACTTC

v_call: TRBV6-4
d_call: -
clone_size: -
j_call: TRBJ2-1
cdr3_aa: CASQRDGFSPYNEQFF
cdr3_nt: TGTGCCAGCCAGAGGGATGGATTTAGTCCCTACAATGAGCAGTTCTTC

v_call: TRBV28
d_call: TRBD1
clone_size: -
j_call: TRBJ1-5
cdr3_aa: CASSDMRIQGASQPQHF
cdr3_nt: TGTGCCAGCAGCGATATGAGGATACAGGGGGCATCTCAGCCCCAGCATTTT

v_call: TRBV9
d_call: TRBD2
clone_size: -
j_call: TRBJ2-1
cdr3_aa: CASRRGLSGGYEQFF
cdr3_nt: TGTGCCAGCAGGAGGGGTCTTAGCGGGGGTTACGAGCAGTTCTTC

v_call: TRBV2
d_call: -
clone_size: -
j_call: TRBJ1-1
cdr3_aa: CASSDRTVNTEAFF
cdr3_nt: TGTGCCAGCAGTGATAGGACAGTGAACACTGAAGCTTTCTTT

v_call: TRBV2
d_call: -
clone_size: few
j_call: TRBJ2-7
cdr3_aa: CASRLETYEQYF
cdr3_nt: TGTGCCAGCAGGCTAGAGACCTACGAGCAGTACTTC

v_call: TRBV6-1
d_call: TRBD2
clone_size: -
j_call: TRBJ2-7
cdr3_aa: CASGNSGAPYEQYF
cdr3_nt: TGTGCCAGCGGCAATAGCGGGGCCCCCTACGAGCAGTACTTC

v_call: TRBV28
d_call: -
clone_size: -
j_call: TRBJ1-1
cdr3_aa: CASSLFPGYENTEAFF
cdr3_nt: TGTGCCAGCAGTTTATTCCCGGGATATGAGAACACTGAAGCTTTCTTT

v_call: TRBV5-1
d_call: -
clone_size: -
j_call: TRBJ2-6
cdr3_aa: CASSLRHRDSGANVLTF
cdr3_nt: TGCGCCAGCAGTTTGAGACACCGCGACTCTGGGGCCAACGTCCTGACTTTC

v_call: TRBV6-4
d_call: TRBD2
clone_size: -
j_call: TRBJ2-7
cdr3_aa: CASSEDGGFEQYF
cdr3_nt: TGTGCCAGCAGTGAAGACGGGGGGTTCGAGCAGTACTTC

v_call: TRBV30
d_call: -
clone_size: once
j_call: TRBJ2-1
cdr3_aa: CAWSVGGGAPRFF
cdr3_nt: -

v_call: TRBV6-1
d_call: -
clone_size: -
j_call: TRBJ1-3
cdr3_aa: CASSATLAGTSGNTIYF
cdr3_nt: TGTGCCAGCAGTGCCACCTTAGCCGGGACTTCTGGAAACACCATATATTTT

v_call: TRBV28
d_call: TRBD1
clone_size: -
j_call: TRBJ1-6
cdr3_aa: CASSLQGINYSPLHF
cdr3_nt: TGTGCCAGCAGTCTACAGGGGATCAATTATTCACCCCTCCACTTT

v_call: TRBV6-5
d_call: -
clone_size: -
j_call: TRBJ1-1
cdr3_aa: CASSYLGPTEAFF
cdr3_nt: TGTGCCAGCAGTTATTTGGGGCCCACTGAAGCTTTCTTT

v_call: TRBV27
d_call: TRBD2
clone_size: -
j_call: TRBJ2-4
cdr3_aa: CASSSTQAGGRNIQYF
cdr3_nt: TGTGCCAGCAGTTCCACCCAAGCGGGGGGGCGGAACATTCAGTACTTC